A selection of T cell receptor beta chains follows, all from one sample in a study of cytomegalovirus exposure and HLA in healthy donors. TCRdb keeps only in-frame clones here, not all; method: immunoSEQ multiplex PCR. Among over 100,000 clones listed, around 10% were seen once. The specimen was PBMCs. The receptors stem from a man aged 35 to 55 in good health and CMV-seropositive. CDR3s leave out the opening cysteine and the closing phenylalanine or tryptophan. Each record gives: V gene, CDR3 length, J gene, CDR3 protein.

>TRBV9|12|TRBJ2-5
ASSIGTFQETQY
>TRBV5-1|11|TRBJ2-1
ASSSGSFNEQF
>TRBV27|12|TRBJ2-1
ASRVGGVHNEQF
>TRBV7-9|13|TRBJ2-7
ASSGRPGEGNEQY
>TRBV6-5|13|TRBJ2-1
ASSLSGRANNEQF
>TRBV10-3|17|TRBJ2-6
AISDPDGTGMAGANVLT
>TRBV7-5|16|TRBJ2-1
ARSYHATSGRREGEQF
>TRBV6-5|12|TRBJ1-5
ASSYNRGEQPQH
>TRBV28|13|TRBJ2-5
ASTTPGQRQETQY
>TRBV6-5|11|TRBJ2-7
ASSRGTANEQY
>TRBV7-3|13|TRBJ2-5
ASSPFGLVQETQY
>TRBV6-5|13|TRBJ2-7
ASSTAGTGKYEQY
>TRBV25-1|13|TRBJ2-2
ASSGSRQGARELF
>TRBV11-2|15|TRBJ2-1
ASSLGIAGGARNEQF
>TRBV7-2|12|TRBJ2-7
ASSFTLGSYEQY
>TRBV6-5|13|TRBJ2-1
ASSSAGHVEYEQF
>TRBV9|12|TRBJ1-2
ASSDGGEDYGYT
>TRBV7-2|14|TRBJ1-2
ASSPSGGGSFYGYT
>TRBV2|14|TRBJ1-5
ASMTEPFVRNQPQH
>TRBV28|11|TRBJ2-7
ASRPVGAYEQY
>TRBV4-1|14|TRBJ1-5
ASSQDGGIGNQPQH
>TRBV19|13|TRBJ2-3
ASSPDRVFADTQY
>TRBV6-5|11|TRBJ2-7
ASSYRRAYEQY
>TRBV7-9|15|TRBJ2-2
AVMGLAGLLELGELF
>TRBV6-5|11|TRBJ2-5
ASSLGLGETQY
>TRBV27|11|TRBJ1-2
ASSFTGNYGYT
>TRBV27|13|TRBJ1-4
ASSPRTGGVEKLF
>TRBV6-1|11|TRBJ2-7
ATDSGNSYEQY
>TRBV27|15|TRBJ2-3
ASSSPQTGFSSDTQY
>TRBV15|13|TRBJ2-7
ATSSNPLAGGEQY
>TRBV5-1|13|TRBJ2-7
ASSKQTGFSYEQY
>TRBV10-2|9|TRBJ2-3
ATLLTDTQY
>TRBV11-2|13|TRBJ2-3
ASSLGLLVTDTQY
>TRBV12-5|13|TRBJ1-5
ASGLTGTGLQPQH
>TRBV25-1|10|NA
ASSVRTYEQY
>TRBV5-6|16|TRBJ2-3
ASSLETGGQASTDTQY
>TRBV28|11|TRBJ1-5
ASRDSSNQPQH
>TRBV5-6|11|TRBJ1-2
ASFRDRGHGYT
>TRBV27|11|TRBJ2-7
ASRGPPTYEQY
>TRBV9|14|TRBJ2-3
ASSVALGRGTDTQY
>TRBV6-1|12|TRBJ2-5
ASSWAGGMETQY
>TRBV6-1|10|TRBJ2-1
ASSKSGHEQF
>TRBV6-5|13|TRBJ1-5
ASSFVAGGNQPQH
>TRBV7-9|11|TRBJ2-7
ASSSLRTYEQY
>TRBV5-1|13|TRBJ2-1
ASSLWPESYNEQF
>TRBV4-2|13|TRBJ1-1
ASSLEGGVDTEAF
>TRBV7-6|16|TRBJ2-5
ASSLARLAESLQETQY
>TRBV11-2|14|TRBJ1-4
ASSFRFGTGDEKLF
>TRBV11-2|13|TRBJ2-5
ASSPLRAPGETQY
>TRBV7-6|12|TRBJ2-1
ASSLSETSVPPF
>TRBV5-1|11|TRBJ2-5
ASSSQGGETQY
>TRBV7-9|15|TRBJ2-5
ASSLGIAGVVSETQY
>TRBV5-6|15|TRBJ2-2
ASSLLTRAGPTGELF